These T cell receptor beta chains were read from a single sample in a study of T cell responses to AZD1222 COVID-19 vaccine. Here immunoSEQ multiplex PCR was the method, and the copy in TCRdb shows in-frame clones only, minus some. Of approximately 91,000 clones in the sample, around nine tenths were seen once. This material consisted of peripheral blood, taken on day 0 of AZD1222 vaccination. Receptors were obtained from an adult in good health. Both conserved end residues are part of each CDR3. D genes are given only for firm matches. For some rows the clone size is stated as once, few or many, or as a class when expanded; others skip it.

few,TRBJ1-2,-,TRBV28,CASVGQRAYGYTF,TGTGCCAGCGTGGGGCAGCGCGCCTATGGCTACACCTTC
-,TRBJ1-3,TRBD1,TRBV2,CASREGQGVENTIYF,TGTGCCAGCAGGGAGGGACAGGGAGTAGAAAACACCATATATTTT
-,TRBJ1-1,-,TRBV27,CASSRAGSTEAFF,TGTGCCAGCAGTAGGGCAGGGAGCACTGAAGCTTTCTTT
once,TRBJ1-2,-,TRBV19,CASSPSGGRFGYGYTF,TGTGCCAGTAGTCCGAGTGGGGGAAGATTTGGCTATGGCTACACCTTC
-,TRBJ1-3,-,TRBV10-3,CAISESSGVGNTIYF,TGTGCCATCAGTGAGTCGTCAGGGGTTGGAAACACCATATATTTT
-,TRBJ1-2,-,TRBV27,CASSSGAYGYTF,TGTGCCAGCAGTTCCGGAGCCTATGGCTACACCTTC
-,TRBJ2-7,-,TRBV9,CASSPRQVSYEQYF,TGTGCCAGCAGCCCTCGACAGGTCTCCTACGAGCAGTACTTC
-,TRBJ1-5,-,TRBV4-2,CASSQDRGVGNQPQHF,TGTGCCAGCAGCCAAGATCGAGGGGTTGGCAATCAGCCCCAGCATTTT
-,TRBJ1-2,-,TRBV29-1,CSVDVGYGYTF,TGCAGCGTTGACGTCGGTTATGGCTACACCTTC
-,TRBJ2-5,-,TRBV2,CAGRLGPNRFGETQYF,TGTGCCGGGCGCCTAGGGCCTAACCGGTTTGGAGAGACCCAGTACTTC
-,TRBJ1-2,-,TRBV5-8,CASSAYSVNYGYTF,TGTGCCAGCAGCGCTTACAGCGTTAACTATGGCTACACCTTC
-,TRBJ1-4,TRBD1,TRBV28,CASSPPRQGAREKLFF,TGTGCCAGCAGTCCCCCCCGACAGGGGGCCAGAGAAAAACTGTTTTTT
-,TRBJ2-1,-,TRBV5-1,CASSFRAPYNEQFF,TGCGCCAGCAGCTTTAGGGCACCCTACAATGAGCAGTTCTTC
-,TRBJ2-3,-,TRBV11-2,CASSPLASSTDTQYF,TGTGCCAGCAGCCCCCTCGCGTCTAGCACAGATACGCAGTATTTT
-,TRBJ2-2,-,TRBV4-1,CASSQDLAGELFF,TGCGCCAGCAGCCAAGATTTAGCCGGGGAGCTGTTTTTT
few,TRBJ2-7,-,TRBV7-2,CASSPSRYPSYEQYF,TGTGCCAGCAGCCCCTCTAGATACCCCTCCTACGAGCAGTACTTC
-,TRBJ1-4,-,TRBV9,CASSLRGVNEKLFF,TGTGCCAGCAGCCTAAGGGGGGTTAATGAAAAACTGTTTTTT
-,TRBJ1-3,-,TRBV6-5,CASPGDGNTIYF,TGTGCCAGCCCAGGGGACGGAAACACCATATATTTT
-,TRBJ2-1,TRBD2,TRBV25-1,CASSDYIGPGGSYNEQFF,TGTGCCAGCAGTGACTATATTGGCCCCGGGGGGTCCTACAATGAGCAGTTCTTC
few,TRBJ1-4,-,TRBV5-6,CASSGGPNNEKLFF,TGTGCCAGCAGTGGGGGGCCAAATAATGAAAAACTGTTTTTT
-,TRBJ2-7,-,TRBV19,CASSMDREGEQYF,TGTGCCAGTAGTATGGATCGCGAAGGCGAGCAGTACTTC
-,TRBJ2-1,-,TRBV2,CASSEVVSYNEQFF,TGTGCCAGCAGTGAGGTAGTCTCCTACAATGAGCAGTTCTTC
once,TRBJ1-2,-,TRBV30,CAWSDLLGYTF,TGTGCCTGGAGTGACCTGCTTGGCTACACCTTC
-,TRBJ1-2,TRBD1,TRBV5-1,CASSLGQGANGYTF,TGCGCCAGCAGCTTGGGACAGGGGGCCAATGGCTACACCTTC
-,TRBJ1-4,TRBD1,TRBV28,CASITGGDEKLFF,TGTGCCAGCATCACAGGGGGCGATGAAAAACTGTTTTTT
few,TRBJ2-1,TRBD1,TRBV19,CASSMGAGQGVYNEQFF,TGTGCCAGTAGTATGGGGGCGGGACAGGGAGTCTACAATGAGCAGTTCTTC
-,TRBJ2-5,-,TRBV12-3/TRBV12-4,CASSSRPPTQYF,TGTGCCAGCAGTTCTCGACCCCCGACCCAGTACTTC
-,TRBJ2-7,-,TRBV5-1,CASSLVGSSYEQYF,TGCGCCAGCAGCTTGGTAGGGAGCTCCTACGAGCAGTACTTC
-,TRBJ1-2,-,TRBV4-3,CASSQGESNIYGYTF,TGCGCCAGCAGCCAAGGGGAGAGCAACATCTATGGCTACACCTTC
once,TRBJ1-1,-,TRBV19,CASSMGGIGAFF,TGTGCCAGTAGTATGGGGGGCATAGGAGCTTTCTTT
-,TRBJ2-3,-,TRBV7-3,CASSPQVGTDTQYF,TGTGCCAGCAGCCCCCAAGTGGGAACAGATACGCAGTATTTT
-,TRBJ2-7,TRBD2,TRBV5-6,CASSPGLAGRYEQYF,TGTGCCAGCAGCCCCGGACTAGCGGGACGCTACGAGCAGTACTTC
once,TRBJ1-2,-,TRBV28,CASSSLNYGYTF,TGTGCCAGCAGTTCCCTAAACTATGGCTACACCTTC